This T cell receptor (beta chain) was found in a study of brain T cells in children with intractable seizures. Libraries were prepared by immunoSEQ multiplex PCR; TCRdb keeps only in-frame clonotypes and omits some of them. The sample yields approximately 330,000 clones, 85% to 95% seen once. After removal of 5 bases from V and 7 bases from J, the junction contained 9 bases not matched to a gene. This CDR3 is built from 15 residues. Germline V CDR1 and CDR2: SGHAT, FQNNGV. With regard to this clone: Its antigen is undetermined.

Documented time point: blood from clinic visit 5 months post-surgery; TSC patient then seizure free. Broader study findings: Pre- and post-surgery blood differed in depth, so pre-surgery absences may be undersampling. Viral specificity was inferred only from CDR3 similarity; HCMV serostatus was unknown.

The TCR was taken from a boy less than two years old with tuberous sclerosis and intractable seizures. This specimen was peripheral blood, taken 4 to 5 months after surgery. The V call is TRBV11-2, the J call TRBJ2-7; 12 bases are a match to TRBD2. The chain's CDR3 is CASSSRLAGVGEQYF. CDR3 sequence (DNA): TGTGCCAGCAGCAGCCGACTAGCGGGAGTTGGAGAGCAGTACTTC.